What follows are 20 T cell receptor beta chains derived from one specimen sequenced in a study of blood T cell repertoires in COVID-19. The assay was immunoSEQ multiplex PCR, and TCRdb's table has in-frame clones only and misses some. The sample lists approximately 98,000 clones; more than 75% were seen once. Sequencing was performed on peripheral blood. These receptors were collected from a man aged 80 or over with acute or convalescent COVID-19.

The V and J genes are TRBV6-5 and TRBJ1-2; maybe TRBD1 (6 bases). V shed 6 bases and J shed 4 bases, with 12 bases lying between them. CDR3 length equals 13 residues. The germline V gene has CDR1 MNHEY and CDR2 SVGAGI. This CDR3 is CASRLQGGYGYTF. CDR3 DNA sequence: TGTGCCAGCAGACTACAGGGCGGCTATGGCTACACCTTC.

This rearrangement joins TRBV14 to TRBJ2-5, with 9 bases identical to TRBD2. Germline trimming cut 0 bases from V and 3 bases from J; bases unmatched to any gene: 5. The CDR3 is 16 amino acids. The germline V gene has CDR1 SGHDN and CDR2 FVKESK. This chain's CDR3 is CASSQDWLAGKETQYF. CDR3 in DNA: TGTGCCAGCAGCCAAGACTGGCTAGCGGGAAAAGAGACCCAGTACTTC.

This clone has a handful of counts. V is TRBV19 and J is TRBJ1-1; D might be TRBD1 (5 bases). Germline-derived CDR1 and CDR2 are LNHDA and SQIVND (reference sequence). V gave up 5 bases and J gave up 5 bases, with 18 bases separating them. The CDR3 has 15 amino acids. This CDR3 is CASSLRPGLGTEAFF. CDR3 DNA sequence: TGTGCCAGTAGTCTCCGCCCGGGACTAGGGACTGAAGCTTTCTTT. Full variable domain (missing parts from reference TRBV19 and TRBJ1-1): DGGITQSPKYLFRKEGQNVTLSCEQNLNHDAMYWYRQDPGQGLRLIYYSQIVNDFQKGDIAEGYSVSREKKESFPLTVTSAQKNPTAFYLCASSLRPGLGTEAFFGQGTRLTVV.

The V and J genes are TRBV5-8 and TRBJ2-6; 8 nucleotides line up with TRBD2. CDR1 SGHTS and CDR2 YDEGEE come from the germline V gene. This CDR3 has 18 amino acids. After removal of 2 bases from V and 0 bases from J, the junction contained 7 bases not matched to a gene. The CDR3 DNA reads as TGTGCCAGCAGCTTATTGACTAGCGCTTTCTCTGGGGCCAACGTCCTGACTTTC. Its translation is CASSLLTSAFSGANVLTF.

The chain combines TRBV6-5 with TRBJ2-1; TRBD1 matches at 7 bases. This CDR3 is built from 14 residues. The trim removed 2 bases at V and 2 bases at J, leaving 0 bases unmatched. The V gene's germline CDR1 is MNHEY and CDR2 SVGAGI. Written as DNA, the CDR3 is TGTGCCAGCAGTTACGGGACAGCCTACAATGAGCAGTTCTTC. Translating it yields CASSYGTAYNEQFF.

J is TRBJ1-2 and V is TRBV19; 10 bases are a match to TRBD1. The junction had 11 bases not matched to a gene; V was cut back by 4 bases and J by 3 bases. The length of the CDR3 is 17 residues. The germline gives CDR1 LNHDA, CDR2 SQIVND (reference sequence). CDR3 sequence reads: CASSTETPGQGDYGYTF. CDR3 in DNA: TGTGCCAGTAGTACCGAAACCCCAGGACAGGGGGACTATGGCTACACCTTC.

The chain has TRBV7-2 and TRBJ2-7; no clear D. CDR1 SGHTA and CDR2 FQGNSA come from the germline V gene. There are 13 residues in the CDR3. With 3 bases removed from V and 1 base from J, the gap between germline ends came to 7 bases. The CDR3 DNA follows: TGTGCCAGCAGCTTTGGCGGTTCCTACGAGCAGTACTTC. Its protein product is CASSFGGSYEQYF.

The chain employs TRBV4-1 and TRBJ2-2, with 8 bases matching TRBD2. Germline-derived CDR1 and CDR2 are MGHRA and YSYEKL. This CDR3 is 16 amino acids long. The V and J ends lost 2 bases and 5 bases, in that order; junction bases with no gene match: 7. The CDR3 region has the DNA TGCGCCAGCAGCCAACTGAGCGCTAGCGGGACCGGGGAGCTGTTTTTT. It translates to CASSQLSASGTGELFF.

This clone has only one observation. The DNA for the CDR3 is TGTGCCAGCAGCCCAGGGGACTACGAGCAGTACTTC. It encodes CASSPGDYEQYF. This chain connects TRBV7-2 to TRBJ2-7; possible D gene TRBD1, 6 bases. The CDR3 totals 12 residues. The V end was cut by 5 bases, the J end by 3 bases, with 8 bases between. CDR1 SGHTA and CDR2 FQGNSA come from the germline V gene.

This sequence joins TRBV9 and TRBJ1-1, with 7 bases identical to TRBD1. The CDR3 sequence is 14 residues long. V gave up 4 bases and J gave up 3 bases; unmatched junction bases: 6. The V gene's germline CDR1 is SGDLS and CDR2 YYNGEE. Here the CDR3 reads CASSRGRGDTEAFF. The CDR3 region has the DNA TGTGCCAGCAGCAGGGGGCGCGGGGACACTGAAGCTTTCTTT. The full variable domain, completed using reference TRBV9 and TRBJ1-1, is DSGVTQTPKHLITATGQRVTLRCSPRSGDLSVYWYQQSLDQGLQFLIQYYNGEERAKGNILERFSAQQFPDLHSELNLSSLELGDSALYFCASSRGRGDTEAFFGQGTRLTVV.

This chain connects TRBV28 to TRBJ2-7; D is uncertain. Germline V gene lookup returns CDR1 MDHEN and CDR2 SYDVKM. V was cut by 6 bases and J by 9 bases, with 15 bases left in between. The CDR3 is 12 residues long. DNA of the CDR3: TGTGCCAGCAGACCCCCGGGTGGTCGGCAGTACTTC. This encodes CASRPPGGRQYF.

Only a few counts were recorded for this clone. The CDR3 region is CASIHPRQGPPYEQYF. Written as DNA, the CDR3 is TGTGCCAGCATTCATCCCCGACAGGGCCCTCCCTACGAGCAGTACTTC. The chain links TRBV28 to TRBJ2-7; TRBD1 agrees at 7 bases. Trimming at V came to 7 bases and at J to 2 bases, leaving 14 bases not matched to a gene. The CDR3 length is 16 residues. Germline V gives CDR1 MDHEN, CDR2 SYDVKM.

The chain employs TRBV7-2 and TRBJ1-1, with a possible D match to TRBD1 (5 bases). CDR1 SGHTA and CDR2 FQGNSA come from the germline V gene. Between the trimmed V and J ends, which lost 1 base and 7 bases, there was a span of 13 bases. This CDR3 comprises 14 residues. CDR3 nucleotides: TGTGCCAGCAGCTTAGGCCAGGGTTTGAGTGAAGCTTTCTTT. Residues: CASSLGQGLSEAFF.

V and J are TRBV3-1 (or the pseudogene TRBV3-2) and TRBJ2-7; tentative D call: TRBD1 (6 bases). Between the trimmed V and J ends, which lost 6 bases and 0 bases, there was a span of 9 bases. The CDR3 covers 13 residues. Germline values: CDR1 LGHDT, CDR2 YNNKEL (reference sequence). The CDR3 DNA reads TGTGCCAGCAGTCGACAGGACTCCTACGAGCAGTACTTC. It is translated as CASSRQDSYEQYF.

V gene TRBV7-9 combines with J gene TRBJ1-4; TRBD1 aligns across 8 bases. CDR3 size: 15 residues. Germline V CDR1 and CDR2: SEHNR, FQNEAQ (reference sequence). The trim removed 7 bases at V and 4 bases at J, leaving 8 bases unmatched. CDR3 protein: CASTKAGQVNEKLFF. CDR3 nucleotide sequence: TGTGCCAGCACCAAGGCGGGACAGGTTAATGAAAAACTGTTTTTT.

The chain recombines TRBV19 with TRBJ2-7; 8 bases align to TRBD2. The J segment lost 2 bases and the V segment lost 3 bases, leaving 12 bases of the junction unmatched. The germline gives CDR1 LNHDA, CDR2 SQIVND (reference sequence). There are 17 residues in the CDR3. In nucleotides, the CDR3 is TGTGCCAGTAGTATGGTCTTAGGAGCGGGAGTCGCCTACGAGCAGTACTTC. Amino acids: CASSMVLGAGVAYEQYF.

V and J are TRBV5-6 and TRBJ1-5; possible D gene TRBD1, 6 bases. The CDR3 spans 14 residues. V gave up 3 bases and J gave up 4 bases, with 11 bases separating them. Germline V lookup: CDR1 SGHDT, CDR2 YYEEEE. Written as DNA, the CDR3 is TGTGCCAGCAGCTGGGGGCAGGGGAATCAGCCCCAGCATTTT. Its translation: CASSWGQGNQPQHF.

This chain connects TRBV10-1 to TRBJ1-1, with a possible D match to TRBD1 (6 bases). With 3 bases removed from V and 5 bases from J, the gap between germline ends came to 16 bases. Germline CDR1 WNHNN, CDR2 SYGVQD (reference sequence). The CDR3 contains 15 residues. This CDR3 reads CASSDDRGKGTEAFF. The CDR3 DNA is TGCGCCAGCAGTGATGATAGGGGGAAAGGAACTGAAGCTTTCTTT.

This clone was recorded once. The rearrangement uses TRBV28 and TRBJ1-1, with D perhaps TRBD1 (5 bases). V lost 5 bases and J lost 7, with 23 bases in between. Germline CDR1 MDHEN, CDR2 SYDVKM. The CDR3 spans 16 residues. CDR3 in amino acids: CASSPRTNSRGLEAFF. The DNA of the CDR3 is TGTGCCAGCAGTCCTAGGACAAACTCGAGGGGACTTGAAGCTTTCTTT.

V and J are TRBV29-1 and TRBJ2-1; 9 positions match TRBD2. Germline V gene lookup returns CDR1 SQVTM and CDR2 ANQGSEA. CDR3 length: 13 residues. Trimming cost V 6 bases and J 9 bases; bases outside gene matches: 9. The CDR3, as DNA: TGCAGCGTGGCTATAGCGGGAGAGGGTGAGCAGTTCTTC. As protein: CSVAIAGEGEQFF.